This entry lists 26 T cell receptor beta chains sequenced from one sample in a study of blood T cell repertoires in COVID-19. Generated by immunoSEQ multiplex PCR, the TCRdb table keeps only in-frame clones and is missing some. Of roughly 100,000 clones listed, approximately 88% were seen once; the top ten hold more than 10%. The sample taken for sequencing was peripheral blood. The receptors originated from a human donor in a cohort sampled during active COVID-19.

This rearrangement joins TRBV7-2 to TRBJ2-1, with D maybe TRBD1 (5 bases). V was cut by 1 base and J by 8 bases, with 12 bases left in between. The CDR3 has 14 amino acids. The germline V gene has CDR1 SGHTA and CDR2 FQGNSA. The CDR3 protein is CASSLVWGEDEQFF. CDR3 bases: TGTGCCAGCAGCTTAGTGTGGGGCGAGGATGAGCAGTTCTTC.

The CDR3: CASSSGTLGAGGIIEGYTF. The CDR3 DNA reads TGCGCCAGCAGCTCGGGCACTCTTGGGGCAGGGGGCATAATAGAGGGCTACACCTTC. This sequence joins TRBV5-1 and TRBJ1-2; 8 bases fit TRBD1. The CDR3 is made up of 19 amino acids. In germline, CDR1 is SGHRS, CDR2 YFSETQ. Trimming removed 3 bases from V and 8 bases from J; junction bases left unmatched: 24.

The chain links TRBV6-5 to TRBJ1-4, with D perhaps matching TRBD1 (5 bases). Germline-derived CDR1 and CDR2 are MNHEY and SVGAGI. V lost 6 bases and J 4 bases, leaving 15 bases between the germline ends. The length of the CDR3 is 15 residues. This CDR3 reads CASRPGNWVNEKLFF. CDR3 DNA sequence: TGTGCCAGCAGACCAGGGAATTGGGTTAATGAAAAACTGTTTTTT.

The chain recombines TRBV2 with TRBJ2-3; weak D call: TRBD1 (5 bases). The V end was cut by 8 bases, the J end by 4 bases, with 7 bases between. The CDR3 is 11 residues long. Looked up from germline, CDR1 is SNHLY and CDR2 is FYNNEI. The CDR3 spells CASVGADTQYF. CDR3 nucleotides: TGTGCCAGCGTAGGGGCAGATACGCAGTATTTT.

The chain employs TRBV27 and TRBJ2-7, with D perhaps TRBD2 (6 bases). The CDR3 loop spans 13 amino acids. The germline V and J ends were trimmed by 2 bases and 5 bases, with 10 bases remaining between them. The germline V gene has CDR1 MNHEY and CDR2 SMNVEV (reference sequence). This CDR3 reads CASSLGGANEQYF. The CDR3 DNA reads TGTGCCAGCAGTTTAGGCGGGGCAAACGAGCAGTACTTC.

This clone came up once. The chain recombines TRBV7-3 with TRBJ2-7, with D perhaps TRBD2 (5 bases). Trimming pared 2 bases from V and 3 bases from J, leaving 8 bases between. The germline V gene has CDR1 SGHTA and CDR2 FQGTGA. The CDR3 loop spans 13 amino acids. CDR3 region: CASSLEGGYEQYF. CDR3 bases: TGTGCCAGCAGCTTAGAGGGTGGCTACGAGCAGTACTTC.

The rearrangement uses TRBV4-1 and TRBJ1-3, with D hard to call. Germline V CDR1 and CDR2: MGHRA, YSYEKL. Trimming shortened V by 4 bases and J by 5 bases, and 18 bases separated the two germline ends. This CDR3 contains 16 residues. The CDR3 protein is CASSPHPSRERNTIYF. The CDR3, as DNA: TGCGCCAGCAGCCCCCACCCCTCCCGGGAGCGAAACACCATATATTTT.

DNA of the CDR3: TGTGCCAGCAGTGACAGGGCGGCTGAGCAGTTCTTC. It translates to CASSDRAAEQFF. The rearrangement uses TRBV2 and TRBJ2-1; TRBD1 is a possible D gene (5 bases). Germline V gene lookup returns CDR1 SNHLY and CDR2 FYNNEI. The CDR3 consists of 12 residues. V was clipped by 3 bases and J by 9 bases, with 9 bases between them.

The chain employs TRBV11-2 and TRBJ2-2; no reliable D call. This CDR3 region has 16 residues. V was cut by 5 bases and J by 0 bases, with 13 bases left in between. Germline V gives CDR1 SGHAT, CDR2 FQNNGV. The CDR3 nucleotides are TGTGCCAGCAGCCCACGGTTGGGCCCGAACACCGGGGAGCTGTTTTTT. Translating it yields CASSPRLGPNTGELFF. Full variable domain (outside the CDR3, taken from reference TRBV11-2 and TRBJ2-2): EAGVAQSPRYKIIEKRQSVAFWCNPISGHATLYWYQQILGQGPKLLIQFQNNGVVDDSQLPKDRFSAERLKGVDSTLKIQPAKLEDSAVYLCASSPRLGPNTGELFFGEGSRLTVL.

The chain couples TRBV4-2 to TRBJ2-3; 7 bases fit TRBD2. This CDR3 is built from 13 residues. The V segment lost 1 base and the J segment 10 bases; nucleotides outside the gene matches: 5. The V gene's germline CDR1 is LGHNA and CDR2 YNFKEQ. CDR3 coding DNA: TGTGCCAGCAGCCAAGCGACTAGCACTGCGCAGTATTTT. Its translation is CASSQATSTAQYF.

This clone has just a few counts. This chain uses TRBV7-9 with TRBJ2-1, with TRBD1 identical over 12 bases. The junction had 8 bases not matched to a gene; V was cut back by 5 bases and J by 9 bases. CDR1 and CDR2 from the germline V gene are SEHNR and FQNEAQ (reference sequence). The CDR3 length is 15 residues. CDR3 amino acids: CASSRGTGGFGEQFF. The CDR3 DNA sequence: TGTGCCAGCAGCCGAGGGACAGGGGGCTTTGGTGAGCAGTTCTTC.

The CDR3 coding sequence is TGTGCCAGCAGCTTAGGGCGGGGGAGGTACAATGAGCAGTTCTTC. Its translation: CASSLGRGRYNEQFF. The rearrangement uses TRBV11-2 and TRBJ2-1; 7 bases agree with TRBD2. The germline V gene has CDR1 SGHAT and CDR2 FQNNGV. The CDR3 totals 15 residues. V shed 1 base, J shed 4 bases, and the junction held 4 bases outside the gene matches.

The chain recombines TRBV6-2 or TRBV6-3 with TRBJ1-1, with D hard to call. Germline V gives CDR1 MNHEY, CDR2 SVGEGT. The CDR3 totals 12 residues. Between the trimmed V and J ends, which lost 1 base and 10 bases, there was a span of 10 bases. Written as DNA, the CDR3 is TGTGCCAGCAGTTACTGGAGGCCGGGAGCTTTCTTT. Its translation: CASSYWRPGAFF.

The chain uses TRBV7-8 and TRBJ1-2; D ambiguous. Germline CDR1 SGHVS, CDR2 FQNEAQ. The CDR3 consists of 15 residues. The V end was cut by 6 bases, the J end by 1 base, with 15 bases between. The CDR3 nucleotides read TGTGCCAGCAGTTTGGGTGCCAGAGGTAACTATGGCTACACCTTC. Translated: CASSLGARGNYGYTF.

This clone was detected only once. This sequence joins TRBV7-2 and TRBJ1-5; D is possibly TRBD1 (6 bases). The CDR3 runs to 14 residues. Deletions cut 3 bases from V and 2 bases from J, with 8 bases between. Germline loops: CDR1 SGHTA, CDR2 FQGNSA. The CDR3 nucleotides are TGTGCCAGCAGCTTGTCAGGGGGCAATCAGCCCCAGCATTTT. This sequence encodes CASSLSGGNQPQHF.

This clone was seen once. The chain uses TRBV4-3 and TRBJ1-2, with 8 positions matching TRBD1. CDR1 and CDR2 (germline): LGHNA, YSLEER. V lost 4 bases and J lost 6; bases outside the gene matches: 10. The CDR3 runs to 15 residues. As DNA, the CDR3 is TGCGCCAGCAGCCTAGTAGGACAGGGCTTTAATGGCTACACCTTC. As protein: CASSLVGQGFNGYTF.

The chain uses TRBV5-1 and TRBJ2-1; D is possibly TRBD2 (6 bases). The CDR3 extends over 17 amino acids. V lost 4 bases to trimming and J lost 1 base, with 18 bases between them. Germline CDR1 SGHRS, CDR2 YFSETQ. The CDR3 reads CASSGGLPKFSYNEQFF. CDR3 bases: TGCGCCAGCAGCGGGGGACTCCCCAAATTTTCCTACAATGAGCAGTTCTTC.

The chain joins TRBV3-1 (or the pseudogene TRBV3-2) to TRBJ1-4, with a weak D call TRBD1 (6 bases). In germline, CDR1 is LGHDT, CDR2 YNNKEL (reference sequence). The CDR3 extends over 16 amino acids. Trimming took 0 bases from V and 8 from J, leaving 16 bases between them. CDR3 residues: CASSQDTRGWGEKLFF. The CDR3 region has the DNA TGTGCCAGCAGCCAAGATACGAGGGGGTGGGGAGAAAAACTGTTTTTT.

The V gene is TRBV30, the J gene TRBJ1-1; perhaps TRBD1 as D (6 bases). Trimming stripped 0 bases from V and 11 bases from J, with 16 bases between. Germline CDR1 is GTSNPN and CDR2 is SVGIG (reference sequence). CDR3 length: 13 residues. CDR3 region: CAWSVDRRGRAFF. As DNA, the CDR3 is TGTGCCTGGAGTGTAGACAGGCGAGGTCGGGCTTTCTTT.

This clone showed up just a few times. Other DNA sequences in this specimen translate into the identical CDR3. The CDR3 here is CASSIQGQGVSPLHF. The DNA for the CDR3 is TGTGCCAGTAGTATTCAGGGACAGGGGGTTTCACCCCTCCACTTT. The chain carries TRBV19 and TRBJ1-6; 11 bases fit TRBD1. The junction had 4 bases not matched to a gene; V was cut back by 3 bases and J by 9 bases. The CDR3 totals 15 residues. Germline CDR1 and CDR2: LNHDA and SQIVND (reference sequence).

The chain couples TRBV27 to TRBJ2-7; the match to TRBD1 covers 12 bases. Germline V CDR1 and CDR2: MNHEY, SMNVEV (reference sequence). With 2 bases clipped from V and 0 bases from J, the junction kept 11 bases outside the gene matches. The CDR3 spans 19 residues. The CDR3 region is CASSLRDRGRGVGSYEQYF. In DNA form, the CDR3 reads TGTGCCAGCAGTTTACGGGACAGGGGGCGCGGGGTGGGCTCCTACGAGCAGTACTTC.

The chain uses TRBV28 and TRBJ2-7; no definite D call. CDR1 and CDR2 from the germline V gene are MDHEN and SYDVKM. This CDR3 has 14 residues. V was clipped by 2 bases and J by 3 bases, with 11 bases between them. In nucleotides, the CDR3 is TGTGCCAGCAGTTTAGGGCTCAGAGACTACGAGCAGTACTTC. Translated: CASSLGLRDYEQYF.

This sequence joins TRBV30 and TRBJ2-3; tentative D call: TRBD1 (5 bases). Germline V gene lookup returns CDR1 GTSNPN and CDR2 SVGIG (reference sequence). The CDR3 sequence is 14 residues long. Trimming removed 2 bases at V and 1 base at J, with 10 bases between. The CDR3 DNA sequence: TGTGCCTGGAGTCGGACCAGGGGCACAGATACGCAGTATTTT. It encodes CAWSRTRGTDTQYF.

This sequence joins TRBV11-3 and TRBJ1-4; D is perhaps TRBD1 (5 bases). This CDR3 spans 15 amino acids. Trimming pared 4 bases from V and 0 bases from J, leaving 9 bases between. Germline CDR1 reads SGHNT; CDR2 reads YENEEA. CDR3 residues: CASSYGGATNEKLFF. Here the CDR3 DNA reads TGTGCCAGCAGCTACGGGGGGGCAACTAATGAAAAACTGTTTTTT.

This clone was detected once. The rearrangement links TRBV25-1 to TRBJ1-1, with D perhaps TRBD1 (5 bases). CDR3 length: 15 residues. Germline CDR1 MGHDK, CDR2 SYGVNS. Deletions cut 5 bases from V and 2 bases from J, with 15 bases between. CDR3 DNA: TGTGCCAGCAGTCCCCGGGGGAGAGGAAACACTGAAGCTTTCTTT. Amino acids: CASSPRGRGNTEAFF. The variable domain in full, completed from reference TRBV25-1 and TRBJ1-1, reads EADIYQTPRYLVIGTGKKITLECSQTMGHDKMYWYQQDPGMELHLIHYSYGVNSTEKGDLSSESTVSRIRTEHFPLTLESARPSHTSQYLCASSPRGRGNTEAFFGQGTRLTVV.

This sequence joins TRBV7-2 and TRBJ2-5; perhaps TRBD2 as D (6 bases). Germline-derived CDR1 and CDR2 are SGHTA and FQGNSA. Trimming shortened V by 5 bases and J by 4 bases, and 14 bases separated the two germline ends. The CDR3 consists of 14 residues. CDR3 protein: CASSAGTWGETQYF. The CDR3, as DNA: TGTGCCAGCAGCGCGGGGACTTGGGGAGAGACCCAGTACTTC.